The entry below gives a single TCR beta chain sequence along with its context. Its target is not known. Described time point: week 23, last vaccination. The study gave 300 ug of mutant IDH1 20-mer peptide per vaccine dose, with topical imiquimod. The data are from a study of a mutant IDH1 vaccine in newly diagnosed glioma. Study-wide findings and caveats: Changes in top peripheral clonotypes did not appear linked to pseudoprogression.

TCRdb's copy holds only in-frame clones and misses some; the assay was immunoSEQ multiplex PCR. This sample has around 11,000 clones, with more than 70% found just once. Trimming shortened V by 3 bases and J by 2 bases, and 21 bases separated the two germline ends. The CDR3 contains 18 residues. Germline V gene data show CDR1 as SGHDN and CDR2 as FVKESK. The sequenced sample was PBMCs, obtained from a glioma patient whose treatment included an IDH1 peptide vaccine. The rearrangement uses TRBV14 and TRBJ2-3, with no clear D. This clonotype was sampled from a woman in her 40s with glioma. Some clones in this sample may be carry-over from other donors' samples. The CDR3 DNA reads TGTGCCAGCAGCCACTTCGGGCCCCTGGCGTCAAACACAGATACGCAGTATTTT. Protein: CASSHFGPLASNTDTQYF. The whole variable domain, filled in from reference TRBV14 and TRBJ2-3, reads EAGVTQFPSHSVIEKGQTVTLRCDPISGHDNLYWYRRVMGKEIKFLLHFVKESKQDESGMPNNRFLAERTGGTYSTLKVQPAELEDSGVYFCASSHFGPLASNTDTQYFGPGTRLTVL.